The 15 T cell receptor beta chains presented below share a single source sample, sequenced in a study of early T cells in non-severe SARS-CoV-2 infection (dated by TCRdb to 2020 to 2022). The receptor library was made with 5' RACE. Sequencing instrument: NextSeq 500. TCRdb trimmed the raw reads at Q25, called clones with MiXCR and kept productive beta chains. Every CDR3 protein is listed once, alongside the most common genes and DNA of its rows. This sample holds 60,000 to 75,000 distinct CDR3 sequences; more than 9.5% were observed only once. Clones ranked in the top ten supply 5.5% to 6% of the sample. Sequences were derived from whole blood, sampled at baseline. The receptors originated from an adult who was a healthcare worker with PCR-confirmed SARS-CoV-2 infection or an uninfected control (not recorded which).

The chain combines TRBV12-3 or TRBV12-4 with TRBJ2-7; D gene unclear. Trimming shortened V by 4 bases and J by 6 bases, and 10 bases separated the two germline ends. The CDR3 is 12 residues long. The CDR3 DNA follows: TGTGCCAGCAGTTACGACACGTCCGAGCAGTACTTC. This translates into CASSYDTSEQYF.

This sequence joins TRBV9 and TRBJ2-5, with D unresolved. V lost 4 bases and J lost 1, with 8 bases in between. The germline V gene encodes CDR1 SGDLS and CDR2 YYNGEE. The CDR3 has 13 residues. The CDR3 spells CASSPASQETQYF. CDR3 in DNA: TGTGCCAGCAGCCCCGCCAGCCAAGAGACCCAGTACTTC.

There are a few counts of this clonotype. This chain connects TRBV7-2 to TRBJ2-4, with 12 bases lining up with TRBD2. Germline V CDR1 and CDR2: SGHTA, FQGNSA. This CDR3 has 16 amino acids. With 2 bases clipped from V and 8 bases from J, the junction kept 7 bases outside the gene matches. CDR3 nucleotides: TGTGCCAGCAGCTTACGACTAGCGGGGGAAGGGGACATTCAGTACTTC. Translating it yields CASSLRLAGEGDIQYF.

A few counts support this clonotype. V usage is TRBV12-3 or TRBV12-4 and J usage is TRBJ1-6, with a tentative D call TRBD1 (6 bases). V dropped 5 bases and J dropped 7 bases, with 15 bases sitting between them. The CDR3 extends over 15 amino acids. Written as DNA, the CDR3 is TGTGCCAGCAGTGAAGACAGGTCCGGAAATTCACCCCTCCACTTT. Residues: CASSEDRSGNSPLHF.

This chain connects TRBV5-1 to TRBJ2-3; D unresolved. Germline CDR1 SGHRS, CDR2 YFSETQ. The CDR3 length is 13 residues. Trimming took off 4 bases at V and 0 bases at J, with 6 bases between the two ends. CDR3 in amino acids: CASSVASTDTQYF. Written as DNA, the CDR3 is TGCGCCAGCAGCGTAGCTAGCACAGATACGCAGTATTTT. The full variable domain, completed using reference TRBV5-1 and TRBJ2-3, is KAGVTQTPRYLIKTRGQQVTLSCSPISGHRSVSWYQQTPGQGLQFLFEYFSETQRNKGNFPGRFSGRQFSNSRSEMNVSTLELGDSALYLCASSVASTDTQYFGPGTRLTVL.

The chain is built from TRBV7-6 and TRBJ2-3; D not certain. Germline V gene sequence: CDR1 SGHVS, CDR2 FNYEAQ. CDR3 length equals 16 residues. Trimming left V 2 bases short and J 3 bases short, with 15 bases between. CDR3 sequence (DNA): TGTGCCAGCAGCTTAAGGCCCGAGCGTAGGACAGATACGCAGTATTTT. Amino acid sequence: CASSLRPERRTDTQYF.

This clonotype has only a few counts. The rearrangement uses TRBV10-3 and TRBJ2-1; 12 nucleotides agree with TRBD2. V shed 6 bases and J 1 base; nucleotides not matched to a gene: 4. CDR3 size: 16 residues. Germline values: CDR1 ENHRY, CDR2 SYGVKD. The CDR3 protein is CAISFTSGGSYNEQFF. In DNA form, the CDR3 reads TGTGCCATCAGCTTCACTAGCGGGGGGTCCTACAATGAGCAGTTCTTC.

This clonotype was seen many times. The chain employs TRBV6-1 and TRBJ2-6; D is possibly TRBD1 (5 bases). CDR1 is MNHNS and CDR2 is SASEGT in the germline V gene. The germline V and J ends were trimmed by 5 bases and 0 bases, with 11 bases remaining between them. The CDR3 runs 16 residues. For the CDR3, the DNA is TGTGCCAGCAGTCCGGACACGTTCTCTGGGGCCAACGTCCTGACTTTC. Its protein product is CASSPDTFSGANVLTF.

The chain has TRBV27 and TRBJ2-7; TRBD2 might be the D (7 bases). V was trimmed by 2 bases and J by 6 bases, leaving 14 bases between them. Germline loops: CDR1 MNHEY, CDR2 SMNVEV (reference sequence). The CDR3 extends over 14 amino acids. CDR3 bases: TGTGCCAGCAGTTTACTAGGGGGGGACGGCGAGCAGTACTTC. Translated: CASSLLGGDGEQYF.

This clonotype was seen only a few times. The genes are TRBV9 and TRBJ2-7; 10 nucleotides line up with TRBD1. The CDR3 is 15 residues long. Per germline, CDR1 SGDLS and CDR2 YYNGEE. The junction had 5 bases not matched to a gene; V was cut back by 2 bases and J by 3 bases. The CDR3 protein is CASSVDGTGVYEQYF. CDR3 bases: TGTGCCAGCAGCGTGGACGGGACAGGGGTCTACGAGCAGTACTTC. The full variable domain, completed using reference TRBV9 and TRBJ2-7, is DSGVTQTPKHLITATGQRVTLRCSPRSGDLSVYWYQQSLDQGLQFLIQYYNGEERAKGNILERFSAQQFPDLHSELNLSSLELGDSALYFCASSVDGTGVYEQYFGPGTRLTVT.

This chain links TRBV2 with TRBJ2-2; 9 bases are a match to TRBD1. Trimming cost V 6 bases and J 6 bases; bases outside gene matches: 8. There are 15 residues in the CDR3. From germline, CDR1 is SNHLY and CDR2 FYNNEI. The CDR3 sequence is CASRGRTGEAGELFF. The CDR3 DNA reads TGTGCCAGCAGGGGGAGGACAGGGGAGGCCGGGGAGCTGTTTTTT.

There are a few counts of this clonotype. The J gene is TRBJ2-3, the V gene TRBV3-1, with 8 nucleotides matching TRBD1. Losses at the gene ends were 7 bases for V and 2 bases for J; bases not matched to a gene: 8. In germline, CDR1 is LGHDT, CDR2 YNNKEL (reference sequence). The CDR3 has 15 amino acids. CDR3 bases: TGTGCCAGCACCCCCGGGACAGGTAACACAGATACGCAGTATTTT. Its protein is CASTPGTGNTDTQYF.

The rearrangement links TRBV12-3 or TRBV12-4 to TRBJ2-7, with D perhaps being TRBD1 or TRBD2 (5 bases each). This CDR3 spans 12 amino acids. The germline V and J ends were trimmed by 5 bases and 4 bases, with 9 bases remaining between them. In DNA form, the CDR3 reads TGTGCCAGCAGTCGGGACGGGTACGAGCAGTACTTC. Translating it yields CASSRDGYEQYF.

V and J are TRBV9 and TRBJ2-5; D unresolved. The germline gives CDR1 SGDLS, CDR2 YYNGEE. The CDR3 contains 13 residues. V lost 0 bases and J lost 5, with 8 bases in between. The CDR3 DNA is TGTGCCAGCAGCGTAGATGCTCGTGAGACCCAGTACTTC. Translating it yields CASSVDARETQYF.

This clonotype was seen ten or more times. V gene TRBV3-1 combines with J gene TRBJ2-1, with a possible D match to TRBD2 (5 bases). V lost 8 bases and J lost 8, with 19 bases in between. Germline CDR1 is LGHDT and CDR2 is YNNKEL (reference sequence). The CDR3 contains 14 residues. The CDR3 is CASSDPGIEDEQFF. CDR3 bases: TGTGCCAGCTCCGACCCGGGGATAGAGGATGAGCAGTTCTTC.